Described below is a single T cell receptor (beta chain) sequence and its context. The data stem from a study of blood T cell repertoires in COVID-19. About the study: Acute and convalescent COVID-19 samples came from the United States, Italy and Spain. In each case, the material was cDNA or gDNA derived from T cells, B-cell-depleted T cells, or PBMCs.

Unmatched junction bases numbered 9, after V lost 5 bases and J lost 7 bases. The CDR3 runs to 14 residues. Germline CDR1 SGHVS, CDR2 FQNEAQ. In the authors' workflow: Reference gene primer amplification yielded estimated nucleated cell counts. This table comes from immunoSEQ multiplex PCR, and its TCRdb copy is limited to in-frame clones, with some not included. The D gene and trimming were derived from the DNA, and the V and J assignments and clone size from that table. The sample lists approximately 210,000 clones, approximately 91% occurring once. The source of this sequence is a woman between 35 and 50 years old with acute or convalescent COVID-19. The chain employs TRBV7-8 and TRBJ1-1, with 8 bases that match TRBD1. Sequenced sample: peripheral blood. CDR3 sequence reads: CASSTNRQGIEAFF. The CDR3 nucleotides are TGTGCCAGCAGCACGAACCGACAGGGGATTGAAGCTTTCTTT.